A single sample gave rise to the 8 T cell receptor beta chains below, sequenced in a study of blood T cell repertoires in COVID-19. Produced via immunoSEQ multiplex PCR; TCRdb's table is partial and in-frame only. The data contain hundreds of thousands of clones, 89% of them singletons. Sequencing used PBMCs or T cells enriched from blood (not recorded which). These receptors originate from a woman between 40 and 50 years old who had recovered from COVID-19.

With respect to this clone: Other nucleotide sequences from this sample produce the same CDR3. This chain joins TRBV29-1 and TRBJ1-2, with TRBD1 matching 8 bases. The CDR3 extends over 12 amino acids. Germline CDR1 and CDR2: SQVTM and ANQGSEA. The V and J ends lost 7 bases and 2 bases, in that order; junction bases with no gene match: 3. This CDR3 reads CSAGQGNYGYTF. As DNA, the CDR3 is TGCAGCGCTGGACAGGGCAACTATGGCTACACCTTC. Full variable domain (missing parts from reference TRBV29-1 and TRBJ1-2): SAVISQKPSRDICQRGTSLTIQCQVDSQVTMMFWYRQQPGQSLTLIATANQGSEATYESGFVIDKFPISRPNLTFSTLTVSNMSPEDSSIYLCSAGQGNYGYTFGSGTRLTVV.

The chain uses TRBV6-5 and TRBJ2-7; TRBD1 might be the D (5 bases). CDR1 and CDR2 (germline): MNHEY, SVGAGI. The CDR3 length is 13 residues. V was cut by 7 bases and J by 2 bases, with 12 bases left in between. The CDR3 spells CASKGRATYEQYF. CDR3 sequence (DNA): TGTGCCAGCAAGGGCAGGGCAACCTACGAGCAGTACTTC.

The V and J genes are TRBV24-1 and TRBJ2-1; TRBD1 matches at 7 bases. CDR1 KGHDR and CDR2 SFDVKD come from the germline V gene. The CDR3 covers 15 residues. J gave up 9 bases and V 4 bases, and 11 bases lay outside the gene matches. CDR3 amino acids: CATSDPRDSSIEQFF. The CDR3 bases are TGTGCCACCAGTGACCCTCGGGACAGTTCAATTGAGCAGTTCTTC.

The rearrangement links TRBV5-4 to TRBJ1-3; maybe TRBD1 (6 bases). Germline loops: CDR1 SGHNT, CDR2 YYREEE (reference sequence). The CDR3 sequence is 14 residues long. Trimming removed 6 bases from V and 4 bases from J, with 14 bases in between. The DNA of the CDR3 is TGTGCCAGCACCCCACAGGGACCGGGAAACACCATATATTTT. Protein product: CASTPQGPGNTIYF.

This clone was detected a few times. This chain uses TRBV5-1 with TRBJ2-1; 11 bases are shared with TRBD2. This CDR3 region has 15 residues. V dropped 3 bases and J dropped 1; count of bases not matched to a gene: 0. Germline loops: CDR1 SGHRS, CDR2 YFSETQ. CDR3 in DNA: TGCGCCAGCAGCTCTAGCGGGAGGTCCTACAATGAGCAGTTCTTC. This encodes CASSSSGRSYNEQFF.

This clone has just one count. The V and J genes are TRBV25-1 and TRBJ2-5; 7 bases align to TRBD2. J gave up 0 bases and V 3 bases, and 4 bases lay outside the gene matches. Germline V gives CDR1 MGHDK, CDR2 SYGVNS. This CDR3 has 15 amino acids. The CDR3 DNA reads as TGTGCCAGCAGTGACCTAGCGGCGTACCAAGAGACCCAGTACTTC. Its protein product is CASSDLAAYQETQYF.

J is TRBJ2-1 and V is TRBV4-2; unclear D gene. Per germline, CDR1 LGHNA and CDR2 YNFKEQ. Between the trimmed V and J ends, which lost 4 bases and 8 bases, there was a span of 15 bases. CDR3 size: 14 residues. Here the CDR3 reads CASSLGGLSDEQFF. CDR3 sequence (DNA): TGTGCCAGCAGCCTTGGCGGTCTGTCAGATGAGCAGTTCTTC.

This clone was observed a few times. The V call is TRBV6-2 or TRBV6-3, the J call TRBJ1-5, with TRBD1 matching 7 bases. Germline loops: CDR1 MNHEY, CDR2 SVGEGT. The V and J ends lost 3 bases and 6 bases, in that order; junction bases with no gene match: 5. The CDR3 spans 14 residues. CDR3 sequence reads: CASSYRAGGQPQHF. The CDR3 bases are TGTGCCAGCAGTTATCGGGCAGGGGGTCAGCCCCAGCATTTT.